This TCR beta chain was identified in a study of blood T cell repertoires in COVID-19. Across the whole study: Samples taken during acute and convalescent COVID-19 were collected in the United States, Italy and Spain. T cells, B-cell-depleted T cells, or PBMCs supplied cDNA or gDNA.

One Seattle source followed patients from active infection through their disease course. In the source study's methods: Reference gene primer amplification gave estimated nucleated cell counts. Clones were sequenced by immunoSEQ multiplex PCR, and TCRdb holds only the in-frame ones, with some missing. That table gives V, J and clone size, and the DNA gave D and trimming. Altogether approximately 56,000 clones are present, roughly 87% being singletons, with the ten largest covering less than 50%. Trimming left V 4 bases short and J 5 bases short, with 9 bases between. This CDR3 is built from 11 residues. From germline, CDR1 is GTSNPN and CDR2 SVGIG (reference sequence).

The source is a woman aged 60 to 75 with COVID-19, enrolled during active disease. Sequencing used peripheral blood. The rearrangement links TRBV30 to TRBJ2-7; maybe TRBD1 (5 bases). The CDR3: CAWIRAHEQYF. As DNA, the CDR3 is TGTGCCTGGATCAGGGCCCACGAGCAGTACTTC.